The present TCR beta chain was sequenced within a study of vaccination effects on CD4 cells after COVID-19. The data were produced by immunoSEQ multiplex PCR, yet TCRdb's version contains in-frame clones alone and is incomplete. The table lists about 61,000 clones, more than 80% of them singletons. Expansion of antigen-specific CD4+ T cells with viral peptide pools was carried out by the ViraFEST assay before sequencing. Subsequent to 10 days of culture, CD4+ T cells were isolated. Nucleocapsid antibody tests were negative, and the vaccine recipients had no prior SARS-CoV-2 infection. Every well got 1.5 million to 2.5 million PBMC, which were grown with about 10 IU/ml IL-2 and about 10 ug/ml peptides. This clone turned up a few times. Its antigen is undetermined. The germline V and J ends were trimmed by 0 bases and 4 bases, with 7 bases remaining between them. The germline gives CDR1 SGHRS, CDR2 YFSETQ. The CDR3 runs to 13 residues.

This receptor was obtained from a human donor who received a COVID-19 vaccine. The chain links TRBV5-1 to TRBJ1-1, with no clear D. The sequencing here drew on CD4+ T cells from PBMCs cultured with HCoV-229E spike peptides, taken before COVID-19 vaccination. For the CDR3, the DNA is TGCGCCAGCAGCTTGGTTGAGGGCACTGAAGCTTTCTTT. Encoded protein: CASSLVEGTEAFF.